This T cell receptor beta chain was identified during a study of radiotherapy plus CTLA-4 blockade in lung cancer. Findings and caveats of the study: In blood, tumor-derived TCR clones expanded after radiotherapy plus ipilimumab.

Clones were sequenced by immunoSEQ multiplex PCR, and TCRdb holds only the in-frame ones, with some missing. The table records fewer than 70,000 clones, around 80% of them present only once. Turning to this clone: Its antigen is as yet unknown.

Sequences were derived from peripheral blood, sampled from a patient treated with radiotherapy plus ipilimumab. The clonotype comes from a human donor with non-small cell lung cancer who had a complete response to radiotherapy plus ipilimumab.

The CDR3 region is CASRFQGSDQYF. The CDR3 nucleotides are TGTGCCAGCAGGTTTCAGGGCTCGGACCAGTACTTC. The chain has TRBV2 and TRBJ2-7; TRBD1 is a possible D gene (5 bases). V was shortened by 6 bases and J by 10 bases, with 16 bases between the two germline ends. Germline-derived CDR1 and CDR2 are SNHLY and FYNNEI. The length of the CDR3 is 12 residues.